The 27 T cell receptor beta chains below come from one sample, sequenced in a study of blood T cell repertoires in COVID-19. Profiled with immunoSEQ multiplex PCR; TCRdb holds only in-frame clones, not every one. There are about 200,000 clones in the sample; around four fifths occur only once, and 7.5% to 9% lies in the top ten. Sequenced material: peripheral blood. The receptor source for this set is a woman between 45 and 60 years old with acute or convalescent COVID-19.

This chain uses TRBV30 with TRBJ2-3; 8 bases match TRBD2. This CDR3 comprises 15 residues. Losses at the gene ends were 8 bases for V and 0 bases for J; bases not matched to a gene: 10. Germline V gene lookup returns CDR1 GTSNPN and CDR2 SVGIG (reference sequence). CDR3 sequence reads: CARTPSGSSTDTQYF. Here the CDR3 DNA reads TGTGCCCGGACCCCTAGCGGGTCTAGCACAGATACGCAGTATTTT.

The rearrangement joins TRBV14 to TRBJ2-3, with TRBD2 identical over 10 bases. Germline V gene sequence: CDR1 SGHDN, CDR2 FVKESK. V shed 8 bases and J 4 bases; nucleotides not matched to a gene: 3. The CDR3 covers 13 residues. CDR3: CASGLAGADTQYF. The CDR3 nucleotides are TGTGCCAGCGGCCTAGCGGGGGCAGATACGCAGTATTTT.

The V call is TRBV19, the J call TRBJ2-1, with 10 nucleotides matching TRBD1. CDR1 is LNHDA, CDR2 SQIVND, per germline (reference sequence). V gave up 6 bases and J gave up 3 bases; unmatched junction bases: 11. CDR3 length equals 17 residues. The CDR3 reads CASRGLGQGTDYNEQFF. The CDR3 bases are TGTGCCAGTAGGGGACTGGGACAGGGGACGGACTACAATGAGCAGTTCTTC.

This clone was counted between two and nine times. The chain carries TRBV3-1 (or the pseudogene TRBV3-2) and TRBJ2-7, with 7 bases identical to TRBD2. The CDR3 spans 15 residues. V shed 1 base, J shed 0 bases, and the junction held 3 bases outside the gene matches. CDR1 LGHDT and CDR2 YNNKEL come from the germline V gene (reference sequence). CDR3 sequence reads: CASSQAGGGSYEQYF. The CDR3 coding sequence is TGTGCCAGCAGCCAAGCGGGAGGAGGCTCCTACGAGCAGTACTTC.

J is TRBJ1-6 and V is TRBV3-1 (or the pseudogene TRBV3-2); the match to TRBD1 covers 7 bases. This CDR3 has 18 amino acids. CDR1 is LGHDT and CDR2 is YNNKEL in the germline V gene (reference sequence). Trimming at V came to 5 bases and at J to 4 bases, leaving 14 bases not matched to a gene. CDR3 residues: CASSSPGQFTSYNSPLHF. The CDR3 bases are TGTGCCAGCAGCTCCCCGGGACAGTTTACGAGTTATAATTCACCCCTCCACTTT.

The V call is TRBV6-6, the J call TRBJ2-5; 9 nucleotides line up with TRBD1. V lost 5 bases and J lost 2; bases outside the gene matches: 3. The CDR3 sequence is 14 residues long. The V gene's germline CDR1 is MNHNY and CDR2 SVGAGI (reference sequence). The CDR3 spells CASSKGTGQETQYF. CDR3 in DNA: TGTGCCAGCAGTAAGGGGACAGGGCAAGAGACCCAGTACTTC.

The chain combines TRBV19 with TRBJ2-3, with D perhaps TRBD1 (6 bases). There are 13 residues in the CDR3. V dropped 8 bases and J dropped 3 bases, with 12 bases sitting between them. The germline gives CDR1 LNHDA, CDR2 SQIVND (reference sequence). The CDR3 DNA reads as TGTGCCAGTTCCAGGGGTTTGACAGATACGCAGTATTTT. Translated, it gives CASSRGLTDTQYF.

This sequence joins TRBV7-3 and TRBJ2-1; D gene ambiguous. The CDR3 extends over 12 amino acids. Germline V CDR1 and CDR2: SGHTA, FQGTGA. V was cut by 5 bases and J by 9 bases, with 11 bases left in between. CDR3 in DNA: TGTGCCAGCAGCCCTAATCTGAGTGAGCAGTTCTTC. Translated, it gives CASSPNLSEQFF.

The chain carries TRBV27 and TRBJ2-7; 8 bases line up with TRBD1. There are 16 residues in the CDR3. Germline CDR1 reads MNHEY; CDR2 reads SMNVEV (reference sequence). J lost 2 bases, V lost 5 bases, and 11 bases had no gene match. The CDR3 loop is CASSPLMTGETYEQYF. CDR3 nucleotides: TGTGCCAGCAGTCCCCTTATGACAGGGGAAACCTACGAGCAGTACTTC.

The J gene is TRBJ2-7, the V gene TRBV24-1; possibly TRBD1 for D (6 bases). Germline CDR1 and CDR2: KGHDR and SFDVKD. Trimming shortened V by 5 bases and J by 3 bases, and 13 bases separated the two germline ends. The CDR3 runs to 14 residues. The CDR3 coding sequence is TGTGCCACCAGTGCTACTACAGGGAACTACGAGCAGTACTTC. Amino acid sequence: CATSATTGNYEQYF.

The genes are TRBV13 and TRBJ2-3, with D possibly being TRBD2 (5 bases). This CDR3 has 14 residues. Trimming cost V 3 bases and J 1 base, with 8 bases left between them. Germline V gives CDR1 PRHDT, CDR2 FYEKMQ (reference sequence). CDR3 in amino acids: CASSLRAGTDTQYF. DNA for the CDR3: TGTGCCAGCAGCTTGAGGGCGGGCACAGATACGCAGTATTTT.

V is TRBV14 and J is TRBJ1-1; 7 bases match TRBD1. Germline CDR1 and CDR2: SGHDN and FVKESK. This CDR3 region has 13 residues. The ends lost 4 bases at V and 5 bases at J; junction bases unmatched: 4. In DNA, the CDR3 is TGTGCCAGCAGCCGATCACAGGGGACTGAAGCTTTCTTT. Its protein product is CASSRSQGTEAFF.

The chain joins TRBV18 to TRBJ2-1, with D possibly matching TRBD2 (6 bases). There are 15 residues in the CDR3. V lost 6 bases and J 0 bases, leaving 12 bases between the germline ends. Germline V gene data show CDR1 as KGHSH and CDR2 as LQKENI. The CDR3 DNA reads as TGTGCCAGCTCGGAGCGGGCCTACTCCTACAATGAGCAGTTCTTC. It is translated as CASSERAYSYNEQFF.

The chain recombines TRBV6-5 with TRBJ2-5, with D uncertain. Per germline, CDR1 MNHEY and CDR2 SVGAGI. Trimming stripped 4 bases from V and 4 bases from J, with 13 bases between. The CDR3 loop spans 14 amino acids. The chain's CDR3 is CASSSRSRLETQYF. The CDR3 nucleotides are TGTGCCAGCAGTTCCCGAAGTCGGTTAGAGACCCAGTACTTC.

This clone has just one count. Here the CDR3 DNA reads TGTGCCACCAGCGGAATTATAGCGGGAGGGCCGGATTGGCAGTTCTTC. Translated: CATSGIIAGGPDWQFF. The rearrangement joins TRBV15 to TRBJ2-1; 11 bases fit TRBD2. Germline V lookup: CDR1 LNHNV, CDR2 YYDKDF (reference sequence). CDR3 size: 16 residues. After removal of 5 bases from V and 12 bases from J, the junction contained 15 bases not matched to a gene.

The chain couples TRBV19 to TRBJ1-5, with D perhaps TRBD1 (6 bases). The germline V gene has CDR1 LNHDA and CDR2 SQIVND (reference sequence). The V end was cut by 6 bases, the J end by 0 bases, with 12 bases between. CDR3 length: 15 residues. The CDR3 region is CASRQGQSSNQPQHF. In nucleotides, the CDR3 is TGTGCCAGTAGACAAGGACAGTCTAGCAATCAGCCCCAGCATTTT.

This rearrangement joins TRBV15 to TRBJ1-1, with D perhaps matching TRBD1 (5 bases). The CDR3 totals 13 residues. The germline V gene has CDR1 LNHNV and CDR2 YYDKDF (reference sequence). V was trimmed by 5 bases and J by 8 bases, leaving 15 bases between them. CDR3 in DNA: TGTGCCACCAGCCCCCATCATGGGGGGGAAGCTTTCTTT. Protein sequence: CATSPHHGGEAFF.

The V gene is TRBV3-1 (or the pseudogene TRBV3-2), the J gene TRBJ2-1, with 10 bases lining up with TRBD2. V was pared by 5 bases and J by 2 bases, with 6 bases of the junction left unmatched. The CDR3 is 16 residues long. Germline V lookup: CDR1 LGHDT, CDR2 YNNKEL (reference sequence). The CDR3 loop is CASSKGLAATYNEQFF. In nucleotides, the CDR3 is TGTGCCAGCAGCAAAGGACTAGCGGCCACCTACAATGAGCAGTTCTTC.

The CDR3: CASSLKGGGSTDTQYF. CDR3 coding DNA: TGTGCCAGCAGCTTGAAAGGCGGAGGCAGCACAGATACGCAGTATTTT. This chain connects TRBV5-6 to TRBJ2-3; D perhaps matches TRBD2 (5 bases). The CDR3 has 16 residues. The germline V and J ends were trimmed by 1 base and 0 bases, with 12 bases remaining between them. Looked up from germline, CDR1 is SGHDT and CDR2 is YYEEEE.

The chain employs TRBV5-4 and TRBJ2-7, with D possibly being TRBD2 (5 bases). The CDR3 sequence is 15 residues long. V shed 4 bases and J shed 3 bases, with 17 bases lying between them. CDR1 is SGHNT, CDR2 YYREEE, per germline (reference sequence). The CDR3 sequence: CASSRGFSRIYEQYF. In DNA, the CDR3 is TGTGCCAGCAGCCGCGGGTTTTCAAGAATCTACGAGCAGTACTTC. Combining the CDR3 with reference TRBV5-4 and TRBJ2-7 gives the whole variable domain ETGVTQSPTHLIKTRGQQVTLRCSSQSGHNTVSWYQQALGQGPQFIFQYYREEENGRGNFPPRFSGLQFPNYSSELNVNALELDDSALYLCASSRGFSRIYEQYFGPGTRLTVT.

The chain recombines TRBV5-6 with TRBJ1-1, with 7 bases fitting TRBD1. CDR1 SGHDT and CDR2 YYEEEE come from the germline V gene. Trimming took 2 bases from V and 10 from J; bases not matched to a gene: 8. The length of the CDR3 is 13 residues. The CDR3 protein is CASSFGDREVAFF. CDR3 DNA: TGTGCCAGCAGCTTTGGCGACAGGGAGGTAGCTTTCTTT.

This clone was picked up a small number of times. This chain connects TRBV27 to TRBJ2-7, with D possibly matching TRBD1 (5 bases). The CDR3 is 17 residues long. V was cut by 2 bases and J by 2 bases, with 19 bases left in between. The V gene's germline CDR1 is MNHEY and CDR2 SMNVEV (reference sequence). CDR3 sequence (DNA): TGTGCCAGCAGTTTACGAACAGGCCTACGATCCCCCTACGAGCAGTACTTC. Its translation is CASSLRTGLRSPYEQYF.

The chain combines TRBV5-8 with TRBJ2-7, with a possible D match to TRBD2 (7 bases). V lost 6 bases to trimming and J lost 0 bases, with 16 bases between them. The germline CDR1 and CDR2 sequences are SGHTS and YDEGEE. This CDR3 contains 15 residues. CDR3 in DNA: TGTGCCAGCACCATGGGGGGGGGCGGCTCCTACGAGCAGTACTTC. This encodes CASTMGGGGSYEQYF.

The chain joins TRBV19 to TRBJ2-3, with a possible D match to TRBD2 (6 bases). The CDR3 consists of 16 residues. Trimming shortened V by 4 bases and J by 4 bases, and 18 bases separated the two germline ends. Germline loops: CDR1 LNHDA, CDR2 SQIVND (reference sequence). CDR3 DNA sequence: TGTGCCAGTAGTAGGAGGGAGGAGGACCTGGCAGATACGCAGTATTTT. This gives the protein CASSRREEDLADTQYF.

Only one count was recorded for this clone. This chain uses TRBV25-1 with TRBJ2-2; TRBD2 matches at 7 bases. The V gene end was trimmed by 4 bases and the J gene end by 5 bases; junction bases not matched to a gene: 7. Germline CDR1 MGHDK, CDR2 SYGVNS. The CDR3 runs 15 residues. The CDR3 loop is CASSVGGTRTGELFF. DNA for the CDR3: TGTGCCAGCAGTGTGGGGGGGACGAGGACCGGGGAGCTGTTTTTT. The whole variable domain, remainder taken from reference TRBV25-1 and TRBJ2-2, is EADIYQTPRYLVIGTGKKITLECSQTMGHDKMYWYQQDPGMELHLIHYSYGVNSTEKGDLSSESTVSRIRTEHFPLTLESARPSHTSQYLCASSVGGTRTGELFFGEGSRLTVL.

This clone was counted a single time. This chain uses TRBV23-1 with TRBJ2-5, with 13 nucleotides matching TRBD2. TRBV23-1 is flagged as an ORF with uncertain function. There are 16 residues in the CDR3. The J segment lost 4 bases and the V segment lost 8 bases, leaving 10 bases of the junction unmatched. The CDR3 is CASQPTSGRATETQYF. The CDR3 DNA sequence: TGCGCCAGCCAACCCACTAGCGGGAGGGCCACAGAGACCCAGTACTTC.

The chain employs TRBV5-1 and TRBJ1-5; TRBD1 aligns across 7 bases. The junction had 3 bases not matched to a gene; V was cut back by 4 bases and J by 2 bases. This CDR3 has 14 residues. Germline CDR1 and CDR2: SGHRS and YFSETQ. CDR3 amino acids: CASSTGTGNQPQHF. CDR3 in DNA: TGCGCCAGCAGCACGGGGACAGGCAATCAGCCCCAGCATTTT.